This T cell receptor (beta chain) emerged from a study of T-cell reconstitution after alpha-beta-depleted transplantation in children. The authors prepared the TCRbeta library with unique molecular identifiers. TCRdb re-derived calls from the PCR reads in MiXCR, one entry per CDR3 protein. The sample has approximately 500,000 distinct CDR3 sequences, about 10% seen once. In its sample, this clonotype was seen many times. Its antigen is not known. V lost 4 bases and J lost 0; bases outside the gene matches: 3. The CDR3 extends over 14 amino acids. Findings and caveats of the study: Newly produced T cells mostly provided counts and TCRbeta diversity after one year, as hyperexpanded clones declined.

The chain couples TRBV12-3 or TRBV12-4 to TRBJ2-7; TRBD2 matches 7 bases. The sequenced sample was PBMCs, obtained before TCRalphabeta/CD19-depleted stem cell transplant. The source is a child aged 2 to 10 with inherited bone marrow failure, due to receive a stem cell transplant. The CDR3 DNA is TGTGCCAGCAGTTCTAGCGGACCCTCCTACGAGCAGTACTTC. It encodes CASSSSGPSYEQYF.